These 8 T cell receptor beta chains were all obtained from the same sample, sequenced in a study of early stage breast cancer tumors. Assay used: immunoSEQ multiplex PCR; TCRdb lists only in-frame clones, some missing. The sample yields about 29,000 clones, almost 85% seen once. The specimen was blood. The receptors shown here come from a person aged 50 to 59 with breast cancer.

This chain links TRBV2 with TRBJ2-1; possible D gene TRBD2, 5 bases. V was pared by 6 bases and J by 5 bases, with 11 bases between. Germline V lookup: CDR1 SNHLY, CDR2 FYNNEI. This CDR3 is 13 amino acids long. The CDR3 bases are TGTGCCAGCAGGGCGAGCGGCGACAATGAGCAGTTCTTC. It yields the protein CASRASGDNEQFF.

This sequence joins TRBV7-3 and TRBJ2-5, with 9 bases that match TRBD1. This CDR3 is 15 amino acids long. CDR1 and CDR2 (germline): SGHTA, FQGTGA. V lost 0 bases and J lost 5; bases outside the gene matches: 4. The CDR3 region is CASSLTGTGLETQYF. Written as DNA, the CDR3 is TGTGCCAGCAGCTTAACCGGGACAGGGTTGGAGACCCAGTACTTC.

CDR3 DNA sequence: TGTGCCATCAGTGAGTCAGGGACTAGCGGGGGGGCCCACTATTTT. It specifies CAISESGTSGGAHYF. The rearrangement links TRBV10-3 to TRBJ2-3, with 16 bases aligning to TRBD2. Germline CDR1 ENHRY, CDR2 SYGVKD. The CDR3 spans 15 residues. Trimming cost V 0 bases and J 15 bases; bases outside gene matches: 6.

The sample holds a few counts of this clone. The chain joins TRBV5-1 to TRBJ2-3, with 9 nucleotides matching TRBD1. Germline V gene sequence: CDR1 SGHRS, CDR2 YFSETQ. Losses at the gene ends were 0 bases for V and 1 base for J; bases not matched to a gene: 3. The CDR3 has 16 residues. CDR3 DNA: TGCGCCAGCAGCTTGGAACAGGGGGCTCGCACAGATACGCAGTATTTT. Translating it yields CASSLEQGARTDTQYF.

The V gene is TRBV9, the J gene TRBJ2-7; D is uncertain. The CDR3 is 15 residues long. The ends were cut back, 0 bases at V and 3 bases at J, with 13 bases in the middle. Germline values: CDR1 SGDLS, CDR2 YYNGEE. The CDR3 is CASSVAGGRFYEQYF. The CDR3 DNA is TGTGCCAGCAGCGTAGCTGGCGGCAGGTTCTACGAGCAGTACTTC.

The V and J genes are TRBV4-1 and TRBJ1-2; D is ambiguous. CDR3 size: 12 residues. Germline assignment: CDR1 MGHRA and CDR2 YSYEKL. Trimming left V 6 bases short and J 4 bases short, with 9 bases between. CDR3 region: CASRTAFYGYTF. DNA of the CDR3: TGCGCCAGCAGAACAGCGTTCTATGGCTACACCTTC.

This rearrangement joins TRBV2 to TRBJ1-5, with 8 nucleotides matching TRBD1. CDR3 length equals 14 residues. Germline CDR1 SNHLY, CDR2 FYNNEI. V lost 6 bases and J lost 5; bases outside the gene matches: 6. The CDR3 bases are TGTGCCAGCAGGCCGACAGGGGTTGATCAGCCCCAGCATTTT. This encodes CASRPTGVDQPQHF.

This clone was found a few times. This chain connects TRBV10-1 to TRBJ1-6; the D gene is possibly TRBD1 (6 bases). V was clipped by 2 bases and J by 8 bases, with 7 bases between them. Germline V gene lookup returns CDR1 WNHNN and CDR2 SYGVQD (reference sequence). There are 13 residues in the CDR3. CDR3: CASSEDRYSPLHF. As DNA, the CDR3 is TGCGCCAGCAGTGAGGACAGGTATTCACCCCTCCACTTT.